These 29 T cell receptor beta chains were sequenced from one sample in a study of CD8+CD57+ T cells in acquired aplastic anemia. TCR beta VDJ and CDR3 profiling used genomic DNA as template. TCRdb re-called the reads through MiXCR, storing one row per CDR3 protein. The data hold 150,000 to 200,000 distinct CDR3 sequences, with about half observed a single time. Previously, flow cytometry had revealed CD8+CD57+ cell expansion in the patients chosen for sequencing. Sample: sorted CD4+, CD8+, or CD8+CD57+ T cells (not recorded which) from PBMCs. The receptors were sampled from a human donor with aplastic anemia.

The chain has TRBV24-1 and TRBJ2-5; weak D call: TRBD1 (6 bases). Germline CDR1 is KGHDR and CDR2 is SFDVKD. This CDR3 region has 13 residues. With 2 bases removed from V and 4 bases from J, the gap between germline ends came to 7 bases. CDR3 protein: CATSDWDTETQYF. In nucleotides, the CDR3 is TGTGCCACCAGTGATTGGGACACAGAGACCCAGTACTTC.

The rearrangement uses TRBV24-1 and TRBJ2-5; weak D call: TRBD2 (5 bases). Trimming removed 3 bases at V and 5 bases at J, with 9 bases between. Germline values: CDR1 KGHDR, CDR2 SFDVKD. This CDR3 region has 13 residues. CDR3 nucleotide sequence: TGTGCCACCAGTGATGAGGGTAGGGAGACCCAGTACTTC. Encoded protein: CATSDEGRETQYF.

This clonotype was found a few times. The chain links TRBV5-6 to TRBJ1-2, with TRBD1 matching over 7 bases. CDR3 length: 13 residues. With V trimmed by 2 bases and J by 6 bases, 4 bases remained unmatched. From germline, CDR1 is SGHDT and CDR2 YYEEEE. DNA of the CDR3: TGTGCCAGCAGCTTCCACAGGGGTGATGGCTACACCTTC. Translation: CASSFHRGDGYTF.

CDR3 residues: CASSPSDRVGEQYF. The CDR3 bases are TGTGCCAGCAGCCCCTCGGACAGGGTGGGGGAGCAGTACTTC. V usage is TRBV7-2 and J usage is TRBJ2-7; TRBD1 agrees at 8 bases. The CDR3 spans 14 residues. Germline-derived CDR1 and CDR2 are SGHTA and FQGNSA. V lost 5 bases, J lost 7 bases, and 10 bases stayed unmatched.

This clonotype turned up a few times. In nucleotides, the CDR3 is TGTGCCAGCAGTGAAGCGCTTCACGGGGTTGGGGAGCAGTTCTTC. Translating gives CASSEALHGVGEQFF. V gene TRBV6-1 combines with J gene TRBJ2-1; tentative D call: TRBD2 (5 bases). V lost 0 bases and J 10 bases, leaving 16 bases between the germline ends. The CDR3 is made up of 15 amino acids. Per germline, CDR1 MNHNS and CDR2 SASEGT.

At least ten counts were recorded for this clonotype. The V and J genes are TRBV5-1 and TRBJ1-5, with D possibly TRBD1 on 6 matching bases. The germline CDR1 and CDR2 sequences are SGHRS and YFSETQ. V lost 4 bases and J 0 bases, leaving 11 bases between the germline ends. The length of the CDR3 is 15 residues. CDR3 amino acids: CASSEQGYSNQPQHF. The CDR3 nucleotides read TGCGCCAGCAGCGAACAGGGCTATAGCAATCAGCCCCAGCATTTT.

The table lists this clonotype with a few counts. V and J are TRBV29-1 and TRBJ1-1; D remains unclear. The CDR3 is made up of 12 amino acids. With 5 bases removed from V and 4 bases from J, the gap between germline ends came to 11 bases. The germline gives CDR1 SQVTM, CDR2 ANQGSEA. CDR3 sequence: CSVNSGGTEAFF. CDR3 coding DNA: TGCAGCGTTAACTCCGGCGGCACTGAAGCTTTCTTT. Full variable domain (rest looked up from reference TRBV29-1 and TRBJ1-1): SAVISQKPSRDICQRGTSLTIQCQVDSQVTMMFWYRQQPGQSLTLIATANQGSEATYESGFVIDKFPISRPNLTFSTLTVSNMSPEDSSIYLCSVNSGGTEAFFGQGTRLTVV.

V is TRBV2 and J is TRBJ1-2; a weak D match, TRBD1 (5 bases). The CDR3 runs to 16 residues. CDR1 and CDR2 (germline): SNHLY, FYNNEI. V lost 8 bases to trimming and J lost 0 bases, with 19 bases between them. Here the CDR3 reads CASLLGGIQANYGYTF. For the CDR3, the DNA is TGTGCCAGCTTACTTGGGGGGATTCAAGCTAACTATGGCTACACCTTC.

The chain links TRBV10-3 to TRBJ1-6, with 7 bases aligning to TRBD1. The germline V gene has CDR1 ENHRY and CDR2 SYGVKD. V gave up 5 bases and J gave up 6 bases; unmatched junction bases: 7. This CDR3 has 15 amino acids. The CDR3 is CAISKHRDSNSPLHF. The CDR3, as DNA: TGTGCCATCAGTAAACACCGGGACAGTAATTCACCCCTCCACTTT.

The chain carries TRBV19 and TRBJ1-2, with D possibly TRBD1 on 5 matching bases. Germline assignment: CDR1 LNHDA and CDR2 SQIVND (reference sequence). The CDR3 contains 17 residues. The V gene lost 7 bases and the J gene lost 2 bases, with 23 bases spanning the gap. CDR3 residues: CASNLVGGAVRNYGYTF. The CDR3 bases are TGTGCCAGTAACCTGGTGGGAGGGGCCGTGAGGAACTATGGCTACACCTTC.

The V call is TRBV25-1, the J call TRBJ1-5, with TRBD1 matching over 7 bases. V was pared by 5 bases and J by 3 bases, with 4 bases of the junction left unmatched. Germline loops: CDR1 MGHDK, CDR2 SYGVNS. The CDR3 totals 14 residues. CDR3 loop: CASSQTGNNQPQHF. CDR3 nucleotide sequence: TGTGCCAGCAGTCAGACAGGGAACAATCAGCCCCAGCATTTT.

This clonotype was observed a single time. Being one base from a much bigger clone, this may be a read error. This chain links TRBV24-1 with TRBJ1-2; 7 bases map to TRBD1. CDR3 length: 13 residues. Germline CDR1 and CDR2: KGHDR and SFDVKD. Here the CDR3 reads CATGPLTGDGYAF. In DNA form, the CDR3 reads TGTGCCACCGGCCCATTAACAGGGGACGGCTACGCCTTC.

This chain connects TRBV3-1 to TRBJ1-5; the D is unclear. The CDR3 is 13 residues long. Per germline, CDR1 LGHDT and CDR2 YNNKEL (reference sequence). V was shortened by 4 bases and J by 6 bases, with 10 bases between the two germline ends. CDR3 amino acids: CASSPRTGQPQHF. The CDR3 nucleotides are TGTGCCAGCAGCCCCCGGACGGGTCAGCCCCAGCATTTT.

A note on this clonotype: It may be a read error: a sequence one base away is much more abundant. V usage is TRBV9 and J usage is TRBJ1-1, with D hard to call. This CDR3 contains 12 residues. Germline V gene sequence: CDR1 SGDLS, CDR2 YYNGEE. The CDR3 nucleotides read TGTGCCAGCGGCAAGTCGAACACTGAAGCTCTCTTT. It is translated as CASGKSNTEALF.

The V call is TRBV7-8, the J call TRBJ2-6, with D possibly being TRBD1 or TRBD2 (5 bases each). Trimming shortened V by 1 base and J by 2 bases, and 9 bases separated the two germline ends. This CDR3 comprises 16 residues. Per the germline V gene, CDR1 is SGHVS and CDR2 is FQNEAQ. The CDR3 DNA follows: TGTGCCAGCAGCTTAGGAGGGGCGGCTGGGGCCAACGTCCTGACTTTC. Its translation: CASSLGGAAGANVLTF.

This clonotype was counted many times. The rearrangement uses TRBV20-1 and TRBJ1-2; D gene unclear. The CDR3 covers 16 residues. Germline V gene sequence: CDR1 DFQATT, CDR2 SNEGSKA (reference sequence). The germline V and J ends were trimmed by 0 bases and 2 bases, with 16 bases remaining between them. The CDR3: CSARDGRALLNYGYTF. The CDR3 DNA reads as TGCAGTGCTAGAGATGGAAGGGCCCTCCTAAACTATGGCTACACCTTC.

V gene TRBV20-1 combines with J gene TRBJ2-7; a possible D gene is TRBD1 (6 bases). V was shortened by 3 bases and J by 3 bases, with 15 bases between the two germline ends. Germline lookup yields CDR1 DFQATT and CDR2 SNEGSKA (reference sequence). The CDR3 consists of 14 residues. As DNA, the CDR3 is TGCAGTGCTAGTGGTGAGGGGACAATCTACGAGCAGTACTTC. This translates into CSASGEGTIYEQYF.

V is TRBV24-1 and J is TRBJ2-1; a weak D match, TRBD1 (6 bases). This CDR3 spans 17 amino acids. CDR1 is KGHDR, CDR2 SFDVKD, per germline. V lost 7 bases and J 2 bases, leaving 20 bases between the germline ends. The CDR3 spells CATSPPFTQGPYNEQFF. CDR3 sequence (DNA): TGTGCCACCAGCCCCCCTTTCACACAGGGACCCTACAATGAGCAGTTCTTC.

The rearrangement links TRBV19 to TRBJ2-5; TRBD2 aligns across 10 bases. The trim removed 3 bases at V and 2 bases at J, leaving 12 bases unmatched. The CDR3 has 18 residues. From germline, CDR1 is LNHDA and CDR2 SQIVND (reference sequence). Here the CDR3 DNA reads TGTGCCAGTAGTATCGTCTCAGGAGGACTAGCGGCGCAAGAGACCCAGTACTTC. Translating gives CASSIVSGGLAAQETQYF.

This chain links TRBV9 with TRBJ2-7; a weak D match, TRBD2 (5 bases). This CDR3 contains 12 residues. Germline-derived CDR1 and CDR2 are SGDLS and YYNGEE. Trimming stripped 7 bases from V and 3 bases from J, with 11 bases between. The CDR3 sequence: CASWPRGYEQYF. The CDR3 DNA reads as TGTGCCAGCTGGCCACGGGGCTACGAGCAGTACTTC.

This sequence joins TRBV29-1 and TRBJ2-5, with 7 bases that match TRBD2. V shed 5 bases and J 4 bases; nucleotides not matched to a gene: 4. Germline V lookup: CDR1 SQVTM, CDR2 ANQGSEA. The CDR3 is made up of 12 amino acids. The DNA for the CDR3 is TGCAGCGTTTGGGGGAGGGCAGAGACCCAGTACTTC. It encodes CSVWGRAETQYF.

The CDR3 region is CASSPSINYEQYF. In nucleotides, the CDR3 is TGTGCCAGCAGCCCCTCCATCAACTACGAGCAGTACTTC. The chain uses TRBV7-3 and TRBJ2-7; D not resolved. CDR1 and CDR2 (germline): SGHTA, FQGTGA. V gave up 5 bases and J gave up 3 bases, with 11 bases separating them. CDR3 length: 13 residues.

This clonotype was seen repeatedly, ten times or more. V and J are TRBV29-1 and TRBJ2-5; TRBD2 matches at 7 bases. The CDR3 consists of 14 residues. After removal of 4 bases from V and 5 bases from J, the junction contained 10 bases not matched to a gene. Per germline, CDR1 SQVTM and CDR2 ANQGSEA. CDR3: CSVAGRGEGETQYF. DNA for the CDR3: TGCAGCGTTGCTGGTCGAGGGGAGGGGGAGACCCAGTACTTC.

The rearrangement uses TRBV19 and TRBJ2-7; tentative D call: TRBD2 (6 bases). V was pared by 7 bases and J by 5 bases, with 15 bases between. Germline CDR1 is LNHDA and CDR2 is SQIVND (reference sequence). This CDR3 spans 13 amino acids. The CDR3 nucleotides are TGTGCCAGTAATGGCGGGGTCACGGACGAGCAGTACTTC. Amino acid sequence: CASNGGVTDEQYF.

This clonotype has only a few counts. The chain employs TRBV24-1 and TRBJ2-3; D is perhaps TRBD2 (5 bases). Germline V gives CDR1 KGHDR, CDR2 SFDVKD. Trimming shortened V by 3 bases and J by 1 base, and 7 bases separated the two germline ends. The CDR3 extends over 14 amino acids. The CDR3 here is CATSDPGGTDTQYF. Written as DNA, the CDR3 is TGTGCCACCAGTGATCCCGGGGGCACAGATACGCAGTATTTT.

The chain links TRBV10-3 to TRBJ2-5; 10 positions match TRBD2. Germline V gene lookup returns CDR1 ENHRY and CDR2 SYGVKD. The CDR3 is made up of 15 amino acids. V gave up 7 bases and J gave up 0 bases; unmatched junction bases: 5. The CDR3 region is CAIKSGTSDQETQYF. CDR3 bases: TGTGCCATCAAGTCCGGGACTAGCGACCAAGAGACCCAGTACTTC.

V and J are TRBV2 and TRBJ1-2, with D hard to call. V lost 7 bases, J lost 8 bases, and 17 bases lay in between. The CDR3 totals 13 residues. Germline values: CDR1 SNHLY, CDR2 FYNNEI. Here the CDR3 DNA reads TGTGCCAGCAAGGAAGGGAAGTCTTACGGCTACACCTTC. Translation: CASKEGKSYGYTF.

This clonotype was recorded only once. This chain's CDR3 is CASSIAASTDTQYF. The CDR3 DNA reads TGTGCCAGTAGTATCGCGGCTAGCACAGATACGCAGTATTTT. J is TRBJ2-3 and V is TRBV19; no clear D gene. This CDR3 has 14 residues. Germline V gene data show CDR1 as LNHDA and CDR2 as SQIVND (reference sequence). V lost 3 bases and J lost 0, with 7 bases in between.

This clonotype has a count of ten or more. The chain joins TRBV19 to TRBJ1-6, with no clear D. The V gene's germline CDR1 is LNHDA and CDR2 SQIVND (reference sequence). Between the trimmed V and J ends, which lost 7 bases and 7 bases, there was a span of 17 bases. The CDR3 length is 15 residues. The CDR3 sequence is CASTPEGWGNSPLHF. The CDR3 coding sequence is TGTGCCAGTACCCCTGAAGGATGGGGAAATTCACCCCTCCACTTT.